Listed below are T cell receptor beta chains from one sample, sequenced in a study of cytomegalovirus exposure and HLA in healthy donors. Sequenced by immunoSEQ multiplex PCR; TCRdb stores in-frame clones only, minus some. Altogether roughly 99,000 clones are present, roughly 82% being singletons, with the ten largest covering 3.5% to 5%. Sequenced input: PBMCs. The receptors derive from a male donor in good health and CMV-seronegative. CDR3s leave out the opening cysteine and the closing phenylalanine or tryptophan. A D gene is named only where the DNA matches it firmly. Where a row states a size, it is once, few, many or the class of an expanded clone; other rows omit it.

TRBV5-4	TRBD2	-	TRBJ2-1	ASSLDREAGEQF
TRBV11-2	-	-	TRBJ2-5	ASSLGRAGGETQY
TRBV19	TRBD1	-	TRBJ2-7	ASSPRGGTGGREQY
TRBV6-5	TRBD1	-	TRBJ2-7	ASSRGQGTGEQY
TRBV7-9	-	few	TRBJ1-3	ASSSTSSGNTIY
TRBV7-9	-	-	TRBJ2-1	ASSYRENSYNEQF
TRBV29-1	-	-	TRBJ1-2	SVELQGYPYGYT
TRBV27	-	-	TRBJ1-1	ASSPWGGGNTEAF
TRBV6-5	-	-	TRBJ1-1	AARQRSNTEAF
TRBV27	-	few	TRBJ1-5	ASSFGGAYNQPQH
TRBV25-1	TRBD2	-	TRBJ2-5	ASSESGGNRFFGETQY
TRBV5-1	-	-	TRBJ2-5	ASSLQGSQETQY
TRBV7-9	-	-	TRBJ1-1	ASTRMGGSGTEAF
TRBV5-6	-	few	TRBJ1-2	ASSFSQGIGYYGYT
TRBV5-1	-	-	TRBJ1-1	ASSLELGNEAF
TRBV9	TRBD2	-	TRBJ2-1	ASSVAGTTDEQF
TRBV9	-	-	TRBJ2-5	ASSVGAGGYQETQY
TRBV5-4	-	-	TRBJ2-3	ASSLKLAASTDTQY
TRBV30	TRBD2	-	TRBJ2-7	AWSGGGVDEQY
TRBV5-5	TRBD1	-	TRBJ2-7	ASSLASGAGGLYEQY
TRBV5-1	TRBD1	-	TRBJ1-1	ASSLGEGAEAF
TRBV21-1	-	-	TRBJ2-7	ASSKDLTGALYEQY
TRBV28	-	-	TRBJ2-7	ASKGGYEQY
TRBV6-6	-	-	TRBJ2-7	ASSYARRTPYEQY
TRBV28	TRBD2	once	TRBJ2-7	ASSGGVGEQY
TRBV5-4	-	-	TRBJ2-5	ASSLGAEKETQY
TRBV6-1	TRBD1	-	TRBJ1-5	ASREDRFNQPQH
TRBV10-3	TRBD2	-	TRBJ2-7	AISEGGRLSYEQY
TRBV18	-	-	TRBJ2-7	ASSPVRDYEQY
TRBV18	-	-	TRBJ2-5	ASSPAYQETQY
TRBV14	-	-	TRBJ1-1	ASRGQSYTEAF
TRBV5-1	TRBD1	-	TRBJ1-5	ASSLTAGGAGQPQH